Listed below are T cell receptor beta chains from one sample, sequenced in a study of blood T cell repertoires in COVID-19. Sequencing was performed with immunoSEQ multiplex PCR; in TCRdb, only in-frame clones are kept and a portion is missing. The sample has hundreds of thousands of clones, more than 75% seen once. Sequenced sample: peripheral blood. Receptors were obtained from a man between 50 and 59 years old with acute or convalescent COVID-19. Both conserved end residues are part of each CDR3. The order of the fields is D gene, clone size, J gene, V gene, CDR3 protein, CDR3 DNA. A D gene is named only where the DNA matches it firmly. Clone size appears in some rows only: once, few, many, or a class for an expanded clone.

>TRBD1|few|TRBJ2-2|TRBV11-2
CASSLSATRQGVNTGELFF
TGTGCCAGCAGCTTATCCGCTACCAGACAGGGGGTTAATACCGGGGAGCTGTTTTTT
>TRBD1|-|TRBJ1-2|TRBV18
CASSPDRQGGYTF
TGTGCCAGCTCACCCGACAGACAGGGGGGCTACACCTTC
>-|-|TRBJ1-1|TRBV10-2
CASRYIGRAEAFF
TGCGCCAGCAGATACATCGGGAGGGCTGAAGCTTTCTTT
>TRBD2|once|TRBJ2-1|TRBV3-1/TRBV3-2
CASSPIMSGGPLYNEQFF
TGTGCCAGCAGCCCCATCATGAGCGGGGGACCCCTATACAATGAGCAGTTCTTC
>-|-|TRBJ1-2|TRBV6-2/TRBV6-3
CASSYPPGYTF
TGTGCCAGCAGTTACCCCCCGGGCTACACCTTC
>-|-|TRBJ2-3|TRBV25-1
CASSGMGADTQYF
TGTGCCAGCAGTGGGATGGGAGCAGATACGCAGTATTTT
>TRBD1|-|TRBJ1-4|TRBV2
CASSNSPGQGEKLFF
TGTGCCAGCAGTAATTCCCCGGGACAGGGAGAAAAACTGTTTTTT
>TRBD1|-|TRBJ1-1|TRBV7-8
CASSVTDRGNTEAFF
TGTGCCAGCAGCGTAACTGACAGGGGGAACACTGAAGCTTTCTTT
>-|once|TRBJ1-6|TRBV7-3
CASSLTSSDTLHF
TGTGCCAGCAGCTTAACGTCCAGTGACACCCTCCACTTT
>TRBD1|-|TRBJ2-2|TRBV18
CASSGERTGYGELFF
TGTGCCAGCTCAGGAGAGAGGACAGGGTACGGGGAGCTGTTTTTT
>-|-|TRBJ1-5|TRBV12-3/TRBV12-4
CASSRRGQQPQHF
TGTGCCAGCAGCCGGCGTGGACAGCAGCCCCAGCATTTT
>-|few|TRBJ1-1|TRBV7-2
CASSTQMNTEAFF
TGTGCCAGCAGCACCCAGATGAACACTGAAGCTTTCTTT
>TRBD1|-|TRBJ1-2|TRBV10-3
CASRTGDNYGYTF
TGTGCCAGCCGGACAGGGGACAACTATGGCTACACCTTC
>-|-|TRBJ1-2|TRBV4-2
CASSQDPGGYGYTF
TGTGCCAGCAGCCAAGATCCGGGGGGCTATGGCTACACCTTC
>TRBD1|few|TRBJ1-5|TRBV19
CASSSPYDRGGVRNQPQHF
TGTGCCAGTAGTTCCCCATACGACAGGGGAGGAGTACGCAATCAGCCCCAGCATTTT